This entry concerns a single TCR beta chain. No antigen is known for it. Using immunoSEQ multiplex PCR, the repertoire was profiled, and TCRdb retains in-frame clones only, with some absent. Here the sample spans around 26,000 clones, roughly 69% being singletons. The sample is drawn from a study of T cell clones after liver transplantation. Study-wide points: The donor-reactive repertoire was only partly measurable in a couple of subjects, lacking donor cells.

Germline V gene lookup returns CDR1 SEHNR and CDR2 FQNEAQ (reference sequence). This CDR3 has 17 amino acids. Deletions cut 2 bases from V and 1 base from J, with 14 bases between. This clonotype originated in a human donor who received a liver transplant. This specimen was CD4+ T cells from blood, taken before liver transplant. This chain joins TRBV7-9 and TRBJ2-2, with D hard to call. Written as DNA, the CDR3 is TGTGCCAGCAGCTTATTTGTTCTGGTAGAGAACACCGGGGAGCTGTTTTTT. Residues: CASSLFVLVENTGELFF.